This T cell receptor (beta chain) comes out of a study of CD8+ T cells in alopecia areata. The length of the CDR3 is 14 residues. Germline V lookup: CDR1 SGDLS, CDR2 YYNGEE. The V and J ends lost 3 bases and 1 base, in that order; junction bases with no gene match: 3. RNA was isolated and reverse transcribed to cDNA, the sequencing template. The protocol was immunoSEQ multiplex PCR, while the TCRdb copy is restricted to in-frame clones and leaves out a portion. The sample includes around 210,000 clones, just over 55% seen only once; the top ten take around 5.1%. The genes are TRBV9 and TRBJ2-7, with 8 bases identical to TRBD2. The sequence was obtained from a human donor in good health. Source material: CD8+ T cells sorted from blood. The CDR3 DNA reads as TGTGCCAGCAGCGCCGGGACTAGTTCCTACGAGCAGTACTTC. Its protein product is CASSAGTSSYEQYF.